This T cell receptor beta chain emerged from a study of shared clonotypes between healthy human individuals. As to this clone: Antigen: not known. Other DNA sequences in this sample translate to the same CDR3.

The CDR3 sequence is 12 residues long. Between the trimmed V and J ends, which lost 3 bases and 6 bases, there was a span of 6 bases. The germline V gene has CDR1 MNHEY and CDR2 SVGAGI. General observations from the study: Naive subsets, compared against memory subsets, generally had larger estimated richness values.

The repertoire was sequenced with immunoSEQ multiplex PCR; TCRdb's copy has only in-frame clones and lacks some. The sample lists around 2.1 million clones, around 95% seen once, with over 0.1% in the top ten. The chain has TRBV6-5 and TRBJ2-1; tentatively, D is TRBD2 (5 bases). Sequencing was carried out using naive CD4+ T cells sorted from blood. Subset noted: CD45RA+ positively selected. This clonotype was obtained from a man aged 18 to 29 in good health. The CDR3 DNA is TGTGCCAGCAGTTATGCGGGCAATGAGCAGTTCTTC. Its protein product is CASSYAGNEQFF.